The present TCR beta chain was sequenced within a study of blood T cell repertoires in COVID-19. Membership in each cohort depended on participant-reported clinical history. Assay: immunoSEQ multiplex PCR; the TCRdb copy retains only in-frame clones and omits some. The sample consists of about 410,000 clones, around nine tenths of them appearing once. V lost 4 bases to trimming and J lost 1 base, with 19 bases between them. The germline V gene encodes CDR1 GTSNPN and CDR2 SVGIG (reference sequence). This CDR3 comprises 16 residues. V is TRBV30 and J is TRBJ1-1, with D perhaps matching TRBD1 (6 bases). Sequences were obtained from PBMCs or T cells enriched from blood (not recorded which). The receptor comes from a woman aged 30 to 39 who had recovered from COVID-19. The CDR3 sequence: CAWNRGPRTANTEAFF. For the CDR3, the DNA is TGTGCCTGGAATAGGGGTCCCAGGACAGCGAACACTGAAGCTTTCTTT.